This T cell receptor beta chain was obtained from a study of shared clonotypes between healthy human individuals. Study-level information: Donors were a couple of women and three men aged 18 to 49. Study-wide points: In this cohort, only blood was sampled, and tissue repertoires likely differ.

The CDR3 consists of 18 residues. Per germline, CDR1 SGHAT and CDR2 FQNNGV. The J segment lost 4 bases and the V segment lost 2 bases, leaving 13 bases of the junction unmatched. This clone came up once. Its antigen is undetermined. Under the authors' procedure: ImmunoSEQ output held junction-only sequences without quality scores, so filtering differed. Only in-frame clones appear in the TCRdb table, and some are missing; sequencing was by immunoSEQ multiplex PCR. The DNA gave D and trimming, while V, J and clone size come from that table. The sample carries fewer than 600,000 clones, 79% recorded once. Every contributor of samples was a Caucasian grown-up residing in Nashville, Tennessee.

The chain employs TRBV11-2 and TRBJ2-5, with 10 bases matching TRBD2. The sample was PBMCs. The sequence derives from a middle-aged woman in good health. Some clones in this sample may be carry-over from other donors' samples. In DNA, the CDR3 is TGTGCCAGCAGCTTAATTTCGGGTAGCGGGAGGTTGGGAGAGACCCAGTACTTC. It yields the protein CASSLISGSGRLGETQYF.